These T cell receptor beta chains were read from a single sample in a study of T cells in Graves' hyperthyroidism and ophthalmopathy. TCRdb called the multiplex PCR reads again in MiXCR, with one record for every CDR3 protein. This sample has around 570,000 distinct CDR3 sequences, with around 20% found just once. Input material: blood. All receptors derive from a man in his forties with Graves' ophthalmopathy. Both conserved end residues are part of each CDR3. Fields, in order: V gene, clone size, D gene, J gene, CDR3 protein, CDR3 DNA. The D gene is left open where the match is weak. Clone sizes are given selectively: once, few, many, or a class where the clone is expanded.

TRBV18	many	TRBD1	TRBJ1-1	CASSPLQAGGDTEAFF	TGTGCCAGCTCACCTCTCCAGGCAGGGGGGGATACTGAAGCTTTCTTT
TRBV7-8	-	-	TRBJ1-5	CASSLKGGNQPQHF	TGTGCCAGCAGCTTAAAGGGAGGAAATCAGCCCCAGCATTTT
TRBV7-9	-	-	TRBJ1-6	CASSTRRGGNLNSPLHF	TGTGCCAGCAGCACCCGCCGGGGGGGAAACCTTAATTCACCCCTCCACTTT
TRBV19	few	-	TRBJ1-2	CASSIHRGENYGYTF	TGTGCCAGTAGTATCCATCGGGGGGAAAACTATGGCTACACCTTC
TRBV20-1	few	TRBD1	TRBJ2-5	CSATPGDRHETQYF	TGCAGTGCTACCCCGGGGGACAGGCATGAGACCCAGTACTTC
TRBV20-1	-	-	TRBJ2-2	CSAREGSANTGELFF	TGCAGTGCTAGAGAGGGCAGCGCGAACACCGGGGAGCTGTTTTTT
TRBV6-2/TRBV6-3	-	TRBD1	TRBJ2-4	CASSGGTGDAKNIQYF	TGTGCCAGCAGTGGGGGGACAGGGGATGCCAAAAACATTCAGTACTTC
TRBV7-8	few	-	TRBJ2-1	CARDRLNEQFF	TGTGCCAGGGACAGACTCAATGAGCAGTTCTTC
TRBV15	-	-	TRBJ1-4	CATSRIPRLATNEKLFF	TGTGCCACCAGCAGAATACCGAGATTAGCAACTAATGAAAAACTGTTTTTT
TRBV5-1	few	TRBD1	TRBJ1-5	CASSSGGGDQPQHF	TGCGCCAGCAGCTCAGGGGGCGGAGATCAGCCCCAGCATTTT
TRBV28	few	-	TRBJ1-4	CASSAVNEKLFF	TGTGCCAGCTCTGCCGTTAATGAAAAACTGTTTTTT
TRBV7-2	many	TRBD2	TRBJ2-7	CASSLLSGSPYEQYF	TGTGCCAGCAGCCTTCTTAGCGGGAGTCCCTACGAGCAGTACTTC
TRBV9	-	TRBD2	TRBJ2-1	CASSPRRRGAYNEQFF	TGTGCCAGCAGCCCACGTCGGCGGGGGGCTTACAATGAGCAGTTCTTC
TRBV18	many	-	TRBJ1-2	CASSPIQDSNYGYTF	TGTGCCAGCTCACCAATTCAGGACAGCAACTATGGCTACACCTTC
TRBV4-2	-	TRBD2	TRBJ2-3	CASSRAGVTDTQYF	TGTGCCAGCAGCAGAGCGGGAGTGACAGATACGCAGTATTTT
TRBV9	-	TRBD1	TRBJ2-5	CASSFRTGEGETQYF	TGTGCCAGCAGCTTCCGGACAGGCGAGGGAGAGACCCAGTACTTC
TRBV7-2	many	-	TRBJ2-3	CASSLPGPSTDTQYF	TGTGCCAGCAGCTTACCCGGACCAAGCACAGATACGCAGTATTTT
TRBV28	many	TRBD2	TRBJ2-7	CASSRAGWAYEQYF	TGTGCCAGCAGTCGAGCGGGATGGGCCTACGAGCAGTACTTC
TRBV20-1	-	TRBD1	TRBJ1-2	CSAPPIGQGLGYGYTF	TGCAGTGCTCCGCCAATCGGACAGGGGTTAGGATATGGCTACACCTTC
TRBV12-3/TRBV12-4	few	-	TRBJ1-3	CASSFLGSSGNTIYF	TGTGCCAGCAGTTTTTTGGGCAGCTCTGGAAACACCATATATTTT
TRBV30	many	-	TRBJ1-2	CAWSLGLQSGNKGYTF	TGTGCCTGGAGCCTCGGTTTACAATCCGGGAATAAGGGCTACACCTTC
TRBV2	-	-	TRBJ1-3	CASGLWVARAGNTIYF	TGTGCCAGCGGCTTATGGGTGGCTAGAGCTGGAAACACCATATATTTT
TRBV25-1	once	-	TRBJ2-1	CASSEYPPYNEQFF	TGTGCCAGCAGTGAATACCCCCCCTACAATGAGCAGTTCTTC
TRBV9	-	TRBD2	TRBJ2-1	CASSVSPQTIAGGGDNEQFF	TGTGCCAGCAGCGTATCCCCCCAAACCATAGCGGGAGGAGGAGACAATGAGCAGTTCTTC
TRBV7-9	many	-	TRBJ2-1	CASSLAAYNNEQFF	TGTGCCAGCAGCTTAGCGGCGTATAACAATGAGCAGTTCTTC
TRBV7-2	few	TRBD2	TRBJ2-1	CASSGSGLAGGAEQFF	TGTGCCAGCAGCGGATCCGGACTAGCGGGAGGGGCCGAGCAGTTCTTC
TRBV20-1	-	TRBD2	TRBJ2-7	CSALPLSSIAGVSYEQYF	TGCAGTGCGCTACCCCTAAGCTCAATAGCGGGAGTATCCTACGAGCAGTACTTC
TRBV20-1	many	-	TRBJ2-1	CSGRPSYLSYNEQFF	TGCAGTGGACGCCCGTCCTACCTCTCCTACAATGAGCAGTTCTTC
TRBV18	-	TRBD1	TRBJ1-5	CASSPAPGQGPRPQHF	TGTGCCAGCTCACCTGCACCGGGACAGGGGCCTCGGCCCCAGCATTTT
TRBV19	many	-	TRBJ2-3	CASSSYSDTDTQYF	TGTGCCAGTAGTTCTTACAGCGACACAGATACGCAGTATTTT
TRBV19	-	-	TRBJ1-5	CASTLGGFSNQPQHF	TGTGCCAGTACCCTGGGAGGTTTTAGCAATCAGCCCCAGCATTTT
TRBV7-2	-	TRBD2	TRBJ2-4	CASSPFRTSGRAGAKNIQYF	TGTGCCAGCAGCCCCTTCCGGACTAGCGGGAGGGCCGGGGCCAAAAACATTCAGTACTTC
TRBV20-1	few	TRBD1	TRBJ1-2	CSAATGGANYGYTF	TGCAGTGCTGCTACAGGGGGCGCTAACTATGGCTACACCTTC
TRBV20-1	-	-	TRBJ1-6	CSASSGSGAYNSPLHF	TGCAGTGCTAGTTCCGGGTCAGGGGCCTATAATTCACCCCTCCACTTT
TRBV9	many	-	TRBJ1-2	CASSVGDGTRNYGYTF	TGTGCCAGCAGCGTAGGGGACGGGACTCGTAACTATGGCTACACCTTC
TRBV7-6	-	-	TRBJ2-3	CASSDYQGGKDTQYF	TGTGCCAGCAGCGATTATCAGGGAGGTAAAGATACGCAGTATTTT
TRBV20-1	once	-	TRBJ1-3	CSARERPGNTIYF	TGCAGTGCTAGAGAGCGCCCCGGAAACACCATATATTTT
TRBV28	many	TRBD2	TRBJ2-1	CASSYVSGTSYNEQFF	TGTGCCAGCAGTTACGTCTCCGGGACTAGCTACAATGAGCAGTTCTTC
TRBV5-6	few	-	TRBJ2-1	CASSSVDRLNEQFF	TGTGCCAGCAGCTCGGTGGACAGACTAAATGAGCAGTTCTTC
TRBV7-8	once	-	TRBJ1-5	CASTKGMANQPQHF	TGTGCCAGCACCAAGGGAATGGCGAATCAGCCCCAGCATTTT
TRBV28	few	-	TRBJ1-5	CASSFGRNNQPQHF	TGTGCCAGCAGTTTTGGGAGGAACAATCAGCCCCAGCATTTT
TRBV5-6	-	-	TRBJ2-5	CASSPLVGETQYF	TGTGCCAGCAGCCCGTTGGTAGGGGAGACCCAGTACTTC
TRBV19	-	TRBD1	TRBJ1-2	CASSQDRGSYGYTF	TGTGCCAGTAGCCAGGACAGGGGATCCTATGGCTACACCTTC
TRBV28	few	-	TRBJ2-7	CASSYLMGYEQYF	TGTGCCAGCAGTTACCTCATGGGCTACGAGCAGTACTTC
TRBV28	few	-	TRBJ2-7	CASSLSNPRYEQYF	TGTGCCAGCAGTTTATCGAACCCACGGTACGAGCAGTACTTC
TRBV7-9	-	-	TRBJ1-2	CASSLARLPEMTF	TGTGCCAGCAGCTTAGCGCGTCTTCCCGAGATGACCTTC
TRBV7-2	-	-	TRBJ2-1	CASSVTGARYNEQFF	TGTGCCAGCAGCGTCACGGGGGCGCGTTACAATGAGCAGTTCTTC
TRBV20-1	-	-	TRBJ2-3	CSASGGGGLGRGSTDTQYF	TGCAGTGCTTCGGGTGGAGGGGGTCTGGGGCGGGGGAGCACAGATACGCAGTATTTT
TRBV28	once	TRBD2	TRBJ2-1	CASSGGRASNEQFF	TGTGCCAGCAGTGGCGGGAGGGCCTCCAATGAGCAGTTCTTC
TRBV7-9	-	-	TRBJ2-7	CASSLAGAAYGQYF	TGTGCCAGCAGCTTAGCGGGGGCGGCCTACGGGCAGTACTTC
TRBV11-2	few	-	TRBJ2-4	CASSLGPEGDIQYF	TGTGCCAGCAGCTTAGGTCCAGAGGGGGACATTCAGTACTTC
TRBV28	-	-	TRBJ2-7	CASSLGPDSPAYEQYF	TGTGCCAGCAGTTTAGGCCCCGATAGTCCGGCCTACGAGCAGTACTTC
TRBV6-1	-	TRBD1	TRBJ1-5	CASSLTGVGEPQHF	TGTGCCAGCAGTCTTACAGGGGTGGGGGAGCCCCAGCATTTT
TRBV2	few	-	TRBJ2-4	CASSKQGGLNIQYF	TGTGCCAGCAGTAAACAGGGGGGGCTAAACATTCAGTACTTC
TRBV5-1	-	TRBD1	TRBJ2-2	CASTQGQGVSGELFF	TGCGCCAGCACCCAGGGACAGGGGGTCTCCGGGGAGCTGTTTTTT
TRBV28	many	TRBD2	TRBJ2-3	CASTPLAGGMDTQYF	TGTGCCAGCACCCCCCTAGCGGGAGGCATGGATACGCAGTATTTT
TRBV2	many	-	TRBJ2-3	CASSEHSGTDTQYF	TGTGCCAGCAGTGAGCATTCCGGCACAGATACGCAGTATTTT
TRBV7-2	many	-	TRBJ2-7	CASSLSRDSYEQYF	TGTGCCAGCAGCTTAAGCAGGGACTCCTACGAGCAGTACTTC
TRBV6-6	many	-	TRBJ1-2	CASSYGGGYTF	TGTGCCAGCAGTTACGGCGGTGGCTACACCTTC